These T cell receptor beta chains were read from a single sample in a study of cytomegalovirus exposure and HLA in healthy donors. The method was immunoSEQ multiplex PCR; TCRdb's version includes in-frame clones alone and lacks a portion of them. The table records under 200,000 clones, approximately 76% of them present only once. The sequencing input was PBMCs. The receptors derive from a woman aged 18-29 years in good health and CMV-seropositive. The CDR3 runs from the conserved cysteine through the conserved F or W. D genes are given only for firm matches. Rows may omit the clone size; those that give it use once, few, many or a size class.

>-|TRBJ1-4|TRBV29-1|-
CSVDQPTALATNEKLFF
TGCAGCGTTGACCAACCCACTGCCCTAGCAACTAATGAAAAACTGTTTTTT
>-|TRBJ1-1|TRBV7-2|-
CASSLMGGTTTEAFF
TGTGCCAGCAGCTTAATGGGGGGGACTACAACTGAAGCTTTCTTT
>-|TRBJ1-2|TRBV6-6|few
CASSWAGRTPYGYTF
TGTGCCAGCAGTTGGGCGGGACGGACCCCCTATGGCTACACCTTC
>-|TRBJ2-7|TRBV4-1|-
CASSQDGQGHEQYF
TGCGCCAGCAGCCAAGATGGGCAGGGTCACGAGCAGTACTTC
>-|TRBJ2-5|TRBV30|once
CAWTGGDEETQYF
TGTGCCTGGACTGGCGGCGACGAAGAGACCCAGTACTTC
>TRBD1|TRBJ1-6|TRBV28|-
CASSARGHASPLHF
TGTGCCAGCAGTGCCAGGGGGCATGCTTCACCCCTCCACTTT
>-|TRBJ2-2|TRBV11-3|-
CASSLREANTGELFF
TGTGCCAGCAGCCTCCGCGAGGCAAACACCGGGGAGCTGTTTTTT
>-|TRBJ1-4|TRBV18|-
CASSPNRPSQFEKLFF
TGTGCCAGCTCACCGAACAGACCGAGCCAATTTGAAAAACTGTTTTTT
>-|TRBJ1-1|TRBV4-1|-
CASSQGGVGGPKTEAFF
TGCGCCAGCAGCCAAGGTGGGGTGGGGGGGCCGAAAACTGAAGCTTTCTTT
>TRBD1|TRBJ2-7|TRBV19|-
CASSITGTGSYEQYF
TGTGCCAGTAGTATAACCGGGACAGGGTCCTACGAGCAGTACTTC
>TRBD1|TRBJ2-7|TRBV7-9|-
CASRRDSSYEQYF
TGTGCCAGCAGACGGGACAGCTCCTACGAGCAGTACTTC
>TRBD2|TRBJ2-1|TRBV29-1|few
CSATGLVTNEQFF
TGCAGCGCCACGGGACTAGTTACCAATGAGCAGTTCTTC
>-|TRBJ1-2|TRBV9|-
CASSPGRGGYTF
TGTGCCAGCAGCCCCGGCCGGGGGGGCTACACCTTC
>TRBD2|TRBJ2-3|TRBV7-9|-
CASSPEFPGLDGRTDTQYF
TGTGCCAGCAGCCCGGAGTTCCCGGGACTAGACGGCCGCACAGATACGCAGTATTTT
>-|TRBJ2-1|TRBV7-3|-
CASSLRSGHYNEQFF
TGTGCCAGCAGCTTAAGGAGTGGCCATTACAATGAGCAGTTCTTC
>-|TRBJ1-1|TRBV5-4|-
CASSLAGVGTEAFF
TGTGCCAGCAGCTTGGCCGGGGTGGGCACTGAAGCTTTCTTT
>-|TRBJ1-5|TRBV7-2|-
CASSLDTGTQHF
TGTGCCAGCAGCTTAGATACAGGGACCCAGCATTTT
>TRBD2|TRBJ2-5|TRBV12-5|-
CASGLSGVSQETQYF
TGTGCTAGTGGTCTGAGCGGGGTCTCCCAAGAGACCCAGTACTTC
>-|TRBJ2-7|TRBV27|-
CASSFRGSSYEQYF
TGTGCCAGCAGTTTTCGAGGGAGCTCCTACGAGCAGTACTTC
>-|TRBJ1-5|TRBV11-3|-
CASRRQAVGQPQHF
TGTGCCAGCAGGAGACAGGCGGTGGGTCAGCCCCAGCATTTT
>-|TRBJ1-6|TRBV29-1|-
CSARRGLDSPLHF
TGCAGCGCGAGGCGGGGGCTGGATTCACCCCTCCACTTT
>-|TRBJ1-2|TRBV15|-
CATSRDGSLRGYGYTF
TGTGCCACCAGCAGAGACGGGAGCTTGCGGGGCTATGGCTACACCTTC
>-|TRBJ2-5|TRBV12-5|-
CASGLVGETQYF
TGTGCTAGTGGTTTGGTCGGGGAGACCCAGTACTTC
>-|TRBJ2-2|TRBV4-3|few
CASSQGQGPNTGELFF
TGCGCCAGCAGCCAGGGGCAGGGTCCGAACACCGGGGAGCTGTTTTTT
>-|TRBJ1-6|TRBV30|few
CAWNLAGNSPLHF
TGTGCCTGGAATCTGGCAGGGAATTCACCCCTCCACTTT
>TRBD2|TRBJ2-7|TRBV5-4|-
CASSTNLAGGRYEQYF
TGTGCCAGCAGCACGAATCTAGCGGGGGGCAGGTACGAGCAGTACTTC
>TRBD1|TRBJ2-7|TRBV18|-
CASSPKRQGRAYEQYF
TGTGCCAGCTCACCAAAGAGACAGGGTCGAGCCTACGAGCAGTACTTC
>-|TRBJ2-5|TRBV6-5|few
CASSYSGLHQYF
TGTGCCAGCAGTTACTCGGGGCTGCACCAGTACTTC
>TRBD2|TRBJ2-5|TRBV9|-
CASSVLAGETQYF
TGTGCCAGCAGCGTCCTAGCGGGGGAGACCCAGTACTTC
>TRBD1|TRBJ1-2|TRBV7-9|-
CASSMKDAGGYRGYTF
TGTGCCAGCAGCATGAAAGACGCAGGGGGCTATCGTGGCTACACCTTC
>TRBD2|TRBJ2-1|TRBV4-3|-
CASSQDRGTSGVDEQFF
TGCGCCAGCAGCCAAGATCGTGGGACTAGCGGGGTCGATGAGCAGTTCTTC
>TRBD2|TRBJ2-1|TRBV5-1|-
CASSLGREGRNEQFF
TGCGCCAGCAGCTTGGGAAGGGAGGGACGCAATGAGCAGTTCTTC
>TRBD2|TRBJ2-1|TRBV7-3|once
CASGTGLAGLGEQFF
TGTGCCAGCGGTACTGGTCTAGCGGGGTTGGGTGAGCAGTTCTTC
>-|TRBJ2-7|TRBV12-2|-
CASRYRGAVYEQYF
TGTGCAAGTCGCTACAGGGGAGCGGTTTACGAGCAGTACTTC